These 17 T cell receptor beta chains share one sample of origin, sequenced in a study of T-cell reconstitution after alpha-beta-depleted transplantation in children. Unique molecular identifiers featured in how the TCRbeta library was prepared. TCRdb processed the PCR reads anew with MiXCR; each CDR3 protein has one entry. Found here are 300,000 to 400,000 distinct CDR3 sequences, around 15% of them singletons; the top ten hold approximately 44%. The sample in question was PBMCs, mostly from graft donor cells, obtained 360 days after TCRalphabeta/CD19-depleted stem cell transplant. These receptors all stem from a male patient aged 2 to 9 who had a stem cell transplant for acute lymphoblastic leukemia, so the T cells may come from the graft donor.

The V and J genes are TRBV28 and TRBJ2-3; 9 nucleotides agree with TRBD2. This CDR3 has 15 amino acids. J gave up 3 bases and V 4 bases, and 5 bases lay outside the gene matches. In germline, CDR1 is MDHEN, CDR2 SYDVKM. CDR3 in DNA: TGTGCCAGCAGTTCCAGGACTAGCGTTACAGATACGCAGTATTTT. Protein product: CASSSRTSVTDTQYF.

V usage is TRBV11-2 and J usage is TRBJ2-7; 8 bases are a match to TRBD2. The germline V gene encodes CDR1 SGHAT and CDR2 FQNNGV. The length of the CDR3 is 15 residues. The V segment lost 5 bases and the J segment 1 base; nucleotides outside the gene matches: 7. The CDR3 DNA reads TGTGCCAGCAGCGCCATAGCGGGAAGGTCCTACGAGCAGTACTTC. Amino acids: CASSAIAGRSYEQYF. The full variable domain, with the rest looked up from reference TRBV11-2 and TRBJ2-7, is EAGVAQSPRYKIIEKRQSVAFWCNPISGHATLYWYQQILGQGPKLLIQFQNNGVVDDSQLPKDRFSAERLKGVDSTLKIQPAKLEDSAVYLCASSAIAGRSYEQYFGPGTRLTVT.

The chain recombines TRBV12-3 or TRBV12-4 with TRBJ2-2, with TRBD1 as a possible D gene (5 bases). Trimming cost V 2 bases and J 6 bases, with 13 bases left between them. The CDR3 is 15 amino acids. CDR3 residues: CASSLRSLGPGELFF. CDR3 coding DNA: TGTGCCAGCAGTTTACGGAGTTTGGGGCCCGGGGAGCTGTTTTTT.

Many counts were recorded for this clonotype. A read error may account for a junction end that differs from germline. V and J are TRBV12-3 or TRBV12-4 and TRBJ2-4; D is possibly TRBD1 (5 bases). This CDR3 region has 12 residues. The CDR3 loop reads CASSPGQGSANF. CDR3 DNA sequence: TGTGCCAGCAGTCCTGGACAAGGGTCGGCGAACTTC.

The chain links TRBV20-1 to TRBJ2-5, with TRBD2 identical over 10 bases. The germline V gene encodes CDR1 DFQATT and CDR2 SNEGSKA (reference sequence). V gave up 3 bases and J gave up 5 bases; unmatched junction bases: 12. The CDR3 is 16 residues long. Here the CDR3 reads CSASGPSGRARETQYF. The CDR3 bases are TGCAGTGCTAGCGGCCCCAGCGGGAGGGCCAGGGAGACCCAGTACTTC.

In this sample, this clonotype turned up a few times. The V call is TRBV11-2, the J call TRBJ2-3; a possible D gene is TRBD2 (5 bases). From germline, CDR1 is SGHAT and CDR2 FQNNGV. V was trimmed by 0 bases and J by 7 bases, leaving 20 bases between them. The CDR3 totals 17 residues. The CDR3 is CASSLDTRAWRPNTQYF. CDR3 sequence (DNA): TGTGCCAGCAGCTTAGATACGAGGGCCTGGCGGCCGAATACGCAGTATTTT.

The chain recombines TRBV15 with TRBJ2-2; 8 bases fit TRBD1. Germline CDR1 and CDR2: LNHNV and YYDKDF (reference sequence). The CDR3 contains 18 residues. J was trimmed by 5 bases and V by 1 base; bases with no gene match: 12. CDR3 region: CATSRGGFGRGQTGELFF. CDR3 DNA sequence: TGTGCCACCAGCAGAGGGGGTTTTGGCAGGGGGCAAACCGGGGAGCTGTTTTTT.

V is TRBV10-3 and J is TRBJ2-3; D is unresolved. Germline V gene data show CDR1 as ENHRY and CDR2 as SYGVKD. This CDR3 has 14 residues. V was shortened by 4 bases and J by 1 base, with 9 bases between the two germline ends. CDR3 DNA sequence: TGTGCCATCAGTGGAACTACCGGCACAGATACGCAGTATTTT. Amino acids: CAISGTTGTDTQYF.

The table lists this clonotype with many counts. Here the CDR3 reads CASSQETGWGTQYF. The DNA of the CDR3 is TGCGCCAGCAGCCAAGAAACAGGGTGGGGGACCCAGTACTTC. The V call is TRBV4-1, the J call TRBJ2-5, with D possibly matching TRBD1 (6 bases). Germline-derived CDR1 and CDR2 are MGHRA and YSYEKL. V lost 0 bases, J lost 7 bases, and 12 bases lay in between. This CDR3 is built from 14 residues.

The chain couples TRBV6-1 to TRBJ2-7, with 8 bases fitting TRBD1. The CDR3 runs to 15 residues. Germline V CDR1 and CDR2: MNHNS, SASEGT. The trim removed 2 bases at V and 4 bases at J, leaving 7 bases unmatched. CDR3 in amino acids: CASSEPGQGLYEQYF. CDR3 nucleotides: TGTGCCAGCAGTGAACCTGGACAGGGACTGTACGAGCAGTACTTC.

The chain links TRBV5-1 to TRBJ2-3, with D tentatively TRBD1 (5 bases). Deletions cut 0 bases from V and 2 bases from J, with 13 bases between. The CDR3 loop spans 16 amino acids. CDR1 is SGHRS, CDR2 YFSETQ, per germline. CDR3 bases: TGCGCCAGCAGCTTGGACCAGGGTACGACCACAGATACGCAGTATTTT. It yields the protein CASSLDQGTTTDTQYF. Supplemented by reference TRBV5-1 and TRBJ2-3, the full variable domain reads KAGVTQTPRYLIKTRGQQVTLSCSPISGHRSVSWYQQTPGQGLQFLFEYFSETQRNKGNFPGRFSGRQFSNSRSEMNVSTLELGDSALYLCASSLDQGTTTDTQYFGPGTRLTVL.

The chain employs TRBV28 and TRBJ2-3; tentatively, D is TRBD2 (6 bases). Germline V lookup: CDR1 MDHEN, CDR2 SYDVKM. Trimming took off 3 bases at V and 5 bases at J, with 18 bases between the two ends. The length of the CDR3 is 16 residues. The CDR3 is CASSFYRLVGGDTQYF. For the CDR3, the DNA is TGTGCCAGCAGTTTTTATCGCCTAGTGGGGGGAGATACGCAGTATTTT.

This clonotype has just a few counts. The chain employs TRBV4-1 and TRBJ2-2; TRBD2 matches 8 bases. The CDR3 length is 16 residues. Germline CDR1 is MGHRA and CDR2 is YSYEKL. J gave up 1 base and V 4 bases, and 5 bases lay outside the gene matches. The DNA of the CDR3 is TGCGCCAGCAGCCCTACTAGCGGACTGAACACCGGGGAGCTGTTTTTT. Translation gives CASSPTSGLNTGELFF.

V is TRBV4-1 and J is TRBJ2-2, with 8 bases fitting TRBD2. This CDR3 has 17 amino acids. CDR1 is MGHRA, CDR2 YSYEKL, per germline. The V segment lost 1 base and the J segment 2 bases; nucleotides outside the gene matches: 6. The CDR3 bases are TGCGCCAGCAGCCAAGTAATAGCGGGAACCAACACCGGGGAGCTGTTTTTT. This encodes CASSQVIAGTNTGELFF.

The rearrangement joins TRBV5-1 to TRBJ2-7; D call uncertain. Germline V gene lookup returns CDR1 SGHRS and CDR2 YFSETQ. The CDR3 totals 13 residues. The V end was cut by 4 bases, the J end by 0 bases, with 8 bases between. Here the CDR3 reads CASSGASSYEQYF. The CDR3 DNA reads TGCGCCAGCAGCGGAGCAAGCTCCTACGAGCAGTACTTC. Variable domain in full (rest from reference TRBV5-1 and TRBJ2-7): KAGVTQTPRYLIKTRGQQVTLSCSPISGHRSVSWYQQTPGQGLQFLFEYFSETQRNKGNFPGRFSGRQFSNSRSEMNVSTLELGDSALYLCASSGASSYEQYFGPGTRLTVT.

This clonotype has ten or more counts. This sequence joins TRBV12-3 or TRBV12-4 and TRBJ2-1; no clear D. The V end was cut by 6 bases, the J end by 9 bases, with 12 bases between. CDR3 length: 12 residues. In DNA, the CDR3 is TGTGCCAGCAGCCCGACTCTATTTGAGCAGTTCTTC. This sequence encodes CASSPTLFEQFF.

The gene calls are TRBV4-1 and TRBJ2-7; D is ambiguous. Germline assignment: CDR1 MGHRA and CDR2 YSYEKL. The CDR3 is 16 amino acids. Trimming took 1 base from V and 0 from J, leaving 13 bases between them. As DNA, the CDR3 is TGCGCCAGCAGCCAAGTTCCGGTCCCGTTCTCCTACGAGCAGTACTTC. Protein product: CASSQVPVPFSYEQYF.